What follows is one T cell receptor (beta chain) and its context. The CDR3 consists of 17 residues. Germline loops: CDR1 SGHKS, CDR2 YYEKEE (reference sequence). The V gene end was trimmed by 2 bases and the J gene end by 2 bases; junction bases not matched to a gene: 12. The data originate from a study of blood T cell repertoires in COVID-19. Study-wide context: Nucleic acid was either cDNA or gDNA, and it came from T cells, B-cell-depleted T cells, or PBMCs.

Generated by immunoSEQ multiplex PCR, the TCRdb table keeps only in-frame clones and is missing some. The sample shows more than 150,000 clones, nearly 80% of them seen only once. The sample taken for sequencing was peripheral blood. The chain joins TRBV5-5 to TRBJ2-7, with TRBD1 identical over 8 bases. The TCR comes from a woman in her sixties or seventies with acute or convalescent COVID-19. CDR3 DNA: TGTGCCAGCAGCTTAATAAGTTACGGACAGGGCGCCTACGAGCAGTACTTC. It is translated as CASSLISYGQGAYEQYF.